Shown below are 20 T cell receptor beta chains from a single sample sequenced in a study of cytotoxic CD8 clonotypes in ibrutinib-treated CLL. Sequenced by immunoSEQ multiplex PCR; TCRdb stores in-frame clones only, minus some. The repertoire holds 130,000 to 150,000 clones, with 75% to 95% as singletons. The sample was PBMCs, taken after 12 months of ibrutinib treatment. The receptor set was obtained from a human donor with chronic lymphocytic leukemia.

The rearrangement joins TRBV6-5 to TRBJ1-2, with D possibly matching TRBD1 (5 bases). Germline V gene lookup returns CDR1 MNHEY and CDR2 SVGAGI. Trimming took off 5 bases at V and 6 bases at J, with 13 bases between the two ends. There are 13 residues in the CDR3. The CDR3 region is CASSAPGVDGYTF. CDR3 nucleotide sequence: TGTGCCAGCAGTGCACCGGGGGTAGATGGCTACACCTTC.

CDR3 loop: CASSVYRASNTEAFF. CDR3 coding DNA: TGTGCCAGCAGCGTGTACAGGGCGTCGAACACTGAAGCTTTCTTT. V is TRBV7-2 and J is TRBJ1-1, with D perhaps matching TRBD1 (6 bases). The ends were cut back, 5 bases at V and 1 base at J, with 14 bases in the middle. The CDR3 is 15 amino acids. CDR1 SGHTA and CDR2 FQGNSA come from the germline V gene.

The V call is TRBV21-1, the J call TRBJ2-6; TRBD1 reflects the table's D call only, with no check against the DNA. TRBV21-1 is labeled a pseudogene. The CDR3 extends over 15 amino acids. The CDR3 loop is CASNQGSHGANVLTF. CDR3 in DNA: TGTGCCAGCAACCAGGGGAGCCATGGGGCCAACGTCCTGACTTTC.

The rearrangement links TRBV2 to TRBJ2-5; TRBD1 aligns across 9 bases. From germline, CDR1 is SNHLY and CDR2 FYNNEI. Trimming took 2 bases from V and 5 from J; bases not matched to a gene: 3. The CDR3 length is 14 residues. CDR3: CASSEIDRGETQYF. DNA of the CDR3: TGTGCCAGCAGTGAAATCGACAGGGGGGAGACCCAGTACTTC.

This sequence joins TRBV7-2 and TRBJ2-3, with TRBD2 matching over 14 bases. This CDR3 has 17 residues. V shed 5 bases, J shed 6 bases, and the junction held 10 bases outside the gene matches. Germline V gene sequence: CDR1 SGHTA, CDR2 FQGNSA. The CDR3 nucleotides read TGTGCCAGCAGCCTAGGACTAGCGGGGGGCTTCACGGATACGCAGTATTTT. It encodes CASSLGLAGGFTDTQYF.

This clone is a singleton in its sample. The chain combines TRBV2 with TRBJ2-5; 9 bases agree with TRBD1. CDR1 is SNHLY, CDR2 FYNNEI, per germline. J gave up 5 bases and V 10 bases, and 14 bases lay outside the gene matches. The CDR3 length is 15 residues. In nucleotides, the CDR3 is TGTGCCACCTTGGGGGGACAGGGTCGGCAGGAGACCCAGTACTTC. Translating it yields CATLGGQGRQETQYF.

This clone was seen only a few times. The chain joins TRBV6-5 to TRBJ1-1, with 7 positions matching TRBD1. This CDR3 spans 14 amino acids. Germline lookup yields CDR1 MNHEY and CDR2 SVGAGI. The trim removed 6 bases at V and 0 bases at J, leaving 4 bases unmatched. The CDR3 region is CASRRTGMNTEAFF. The CDR3 DNA sequence: TGTGCCAGCAGGCGGACAGGAATGAACACTGAAGCTTTCTTT.

The table lists this clone with a count of one. The chain uses TRBV7-9 and TRBJ2-5, with no clear D. Trimming took 6 bases from V and 4 from J, leaving 9 bases between them. The CDR3 contains 12 residues. CDR1 SEHNR and CDR2 FQNEAQ come from the germline V gene (reference sequence). Here the CDR3 DNA reads TGTGCCAGCAGTTTTGCGGCAGAGACCCAGTACTTC. Amino acids: CASSFAAETQYF. The variable domain in full, with the rest retrieved from reference TRBV7-9 and TRBJ2-5, is DTGVSQNPRHKITKRGQNVTFRCDPISEHNRLYWYRQTLGQGPEFLTYFQNEAQLEKSRLLSDRFSAERPKGSFSTLEIQRTEQGDSAMYLCASSFAAETQYFGPGTRLLVL.

Details on this clone: The same CDR3 is also encoded by other DNA sequences in this sample. The gene calls are TRBV28 and TRBJ2-7, with D unclear. CDR1 and CDR2 (germline): MDHEN, SYDVKM. This CDR3 comprises 11 residues. V was clipped by 2 bases and J by 5 bases, with 4 bases between them. The CDR3 DNA reads TGTGCCAGCAGTTTAAGAGACGAGCAGTACTTC. Its translation: CASSLRDEQYF. The complete variable domain, with remaining parts taken from reference TRBV28 and TRBJ2-7, reads DVKVTQSSRYLVKRTGEKVFLECVQDMDHENMFWYRQDPGLGLRLIYFSYDVKMKEKGDIPEGYSVSREKKERFSLILESASTNQTSMYLCASSLRDEQYFGPGTRLTVT.

The chain recombines TRBV7-9 with TRBJ2-7, with D possibly being TRBD1 (5 bases). V lost 4 bases and J 6 bases, leaving 10 bases between the germline ends. Looked up from germline, CDR1 is SEHNR and CDR2 is FQNEAQ (reference sequence). The length of the CDR3 is 12 residues. CDR3 sequence: CASSYSQGEQYF. CDR3 in DNA: TGTGCCAGCAGCTATTCTCAGGGCGAGCAGTACTTC.

This chain links TRBV11-3 with TRBJ2-1, with 8 bases identical to TRBD2. J lost 7 bases, V lost 2 bases, and 7 bases had no gene match. Germline CDR1 is SGHNT and CDR2 is YENEEA. There are 15 residues in the CDR3. CDR3 sequence: CASSLSYGGANEQFF. In DNA, the CDR3 is TGTGCCAGCAGCTTATCGTACGGGGGGGCGAATGAGCAGTTCTTC.

The chain carries TRBV11-3 and TRBJ2-7; D may correspond to TRBD1 or TRBD2 (5 bases each). The CDR3 extends over 15 amino acids. V was pared by 2 bases and J by 0 bases, with 11 bases between. The germline V gene has CDR1 SGHNT and CDR2 YENEEA. The CDR3 protein is CASSLFWGNSYEQYF. The CDR3 DNA sequence: TGTGCCAGCAGCTTATTTTGGGGGAACTCCTACGAGCAGTACTTC.

The V call is TRBV23-1, the J call TRBJ2-5, with a tentative D call TRBD2 (7 bases). TRBV23-1 is an open reading frame whose function is uncertain. CDR3 length: 16 residues. The V end was cut by 4 bases, the J end by 7 bases, with 22 bases between. The CDR3 sequence: CASSRGGADSSVTQYF. DNA for the CDR3: TGCGCCAGCAGTCGGGGGGGGGCAGATTCCTCTGTGACCCAGTACTTC.

J is TRBJ2-6 and V is TRBV6-1; a possible D gene is TRBD1 (5 bases). CDR3 length: 18 residues. CDR1 and CDR2 from the germline V gene are MNHNS and SASEGT. Trimming removed 2 bases from V and 0 bases from J, with 14 bases in between. CDR3 in amino acids: CASSELWTSISGANVLTF. In nucleotides, the CDR3 is TGTGCCAGCAGTGAATTGTGGACAAGCATCTCTGGGGCCAACGTCCTGACTTTC.

The chain uses TRBV11-2 and TRBJ1-5; 8 bases match TRBD1. Germline trimming cut 6 bases from V and 7 bases from J; bases unmatched to any gene: 2. The CDR3 runs 12 residues. Germline V lookup: CDR1 SGHAT, CDR2 FQNNGV. The CDR3 spells CASSRTGQPQHF. The DNA for the CDR3 is TGTGCCAGCAGTCGGACAGGGCAGCCCCAGCATTTT.

The count of this clone is one. This sequence joins TRBV10-1 and TRBJ2-5, with 8 positions matching TRBD1. The V segment lost 6 bases and the J segment 1 base; nucleotides outside the gene matches: 4. Germline lookup yields CDR1 WNHNN and CDR2 SYGVQD (reference sequence). The CDR3 consists of 14 residues. This CDR3 is CASSDTGGQETQYF. The CDR3 coding sequence is TGCGCCAGCAGCGATACAGGGGGCCAAGAGACCCAGTACTTC.

V is TRBV2 and J is TRBJ1-3, with D unclear. Germline CDR1 and CDR2: SNHLY and FYNNEI. There are 10 residues in the CDR3. V lost 4 bases and J 8 bases, leaving 3 bases between the germline ends. For the CDR3, the DNA is TGTGCCAGCAGTGTCGACACCATATATTTT. As protein: CASSVDTIYF.

The gene calls are TRBV28 and TRBJ1-1; 7 bases are a match to TRBD1. V lost 4 bases, J lost 4 bases, and 3 bases stayed unmatched. This CDR3 has 13 residues. Germline CDR1 and CDR2: MDHEN and SYDVKM. CDR3 region: CASSYPGGTEAFF. The CDR3 DNA follows: TGTGCCAGCAGTTACCCAGGGGGCACTGAAGCTTTCTTT.

The CDR3 region has the DNA TGCAGCGTTTCAGCAGGACAGACCCAAGAGACCCAGTACTTC. This gives the protein CSVSAGQTQETQYF. The chain employs TRBV29-1 and TRBJ2-5, with D perhaps matching TRBD1 (6 bases). The V and J ends lost 5 bases and 1 base respectively, with 14 bases between them. The CDR3 is 14 amino acids. Germline V gene sequence: CDR1 SQVTM, CDR2 ANQGSEA.

The chain combines TRBV10-3 with TRBJ2-7; D unresolved. V was shortened by 5 bases and J by 1 base, with 12 bases between the two germline ends. The germline CDR1 and CDR2 sequences are ENHRY and SYGVKD. CDR3 length: 14 residues. CDR3 in amino acids: CAISTGDRSYEQYF. Here the CDR3 DNA reads TGTGCCATCAGTACTGGGGATAGGTCCTACGAGCAGTACTTC.